These 30 T cell receptor beta chains came from one sample sequenced in a study of cytomegalovirus exposure and HLA in healthy donors. It was with 60 Vbeta and 13 Jbeta primers that the PCR ran. Assay: immunoSEQ multiplex PCR; the TCRdb copy retains only in-frame clones and omits some. The sample has 100,000 to 150,000 clones; roughly 78% are singletons. The source material was PBMCs. The receptors come from a man between 40 and 49 years old in good health and CMV-seronegative.

V and J are TRBV19 and TRBJ1-5; 7 positions match TRBD1. The germline CDR1 and CDR2 sequences are LNHDA and SQIVND (reference sequence). J was trimmed by 4 bases and V by 7 bases; bases with no gene match: 4. The CDR3 has 13 residues. The CDR3, as DNA: TGTGCCAGTAACCGACAGGGAAATCAGCCCCAGCATTTT. This encodes CASNRQGNQPQHF.

This chain connects TRBV7-2 to TRBJ1-1, with D unclear. Germline V lookup: CDR1 SGHTA, CDR2 FQGNSA. This CDR3 is 16 amino acids long. V lost 1 base and J lost 1, with 13 bases in between. This CDR3 is CASSLEYGGGNTEAFF. The CDR3 bases are TGTGCCAGCAGCTTAGAATACGGAGGAGGGAACACTGAAGCTTTCTTT. The whole variable domain, remainder taken from reference TRBV7-2 and TRBJ1-1, is GAGVSQSPSNKVTEKGKDVELRCDPISGHTALYWYRQSLGQGLEFLIYFQGNSAPDKSGLPSDRFSAERTGGSVSTLTIQRTQQEDSAVYLCASSLEYGGGNTEAFFGQGTRLTVV.

With respect to this clone: This CDR3 is missing its conserved last phenylalanine or tryptophan, likely due to a read error. The chain is built from TRBV5-1 and TRBJ2-3; TRBD1 matches 8 bases. The junction had 10 bases not matched to a gene; V was cut back by 1 base and J by 3 bases. The length of the CDR3 is 17 residues. Looked up from germline, CDR1 is SGHRS and CDR2 is YFSETQ. The CDR3 loop is CASSLQGDRRVTDTQYV. In nucleotides, the CDR3 is TGCGCCAGCAGCTTGCAGGGGGACAGGAGAGTAACAGATACGCAGTATGTT.

This clone was seen only a few times. This chain links TRBV5-5 with TRBJ2-7; possibly TRBD1 for D (5 bases). Germline values: CDR1 SGHKS, CDR2 YYEKEE (reference sequence). V dropped 0 bases and J dropped 8 bases, with 15 bases sitting between them. This CDR3 region has 14 residues. DNA for the CDR3: TGTGCCAGCAGCTTGGGCCAGGGATCAGGCCAGCAGTACTTC. It translates to CASSLGQGSGQQYF.

The rearrangement uses TRBV11-2 and TRBJ2-1; tentative D call: TRBD1 (6 bases). There are 14 residues in the CDR3. The V gene lost 4 bases and the J gene lost 11 bases, with 18 bases spanning the gap. Germline V gives CDR1 SGHAT, CDR2 FQNNGV. The DNA of the CDR3 is TGTGCCAGCAGCTCGCTCTTACAGGGCCCGAAGCAGTTCTTC. It encodes CASSSLLQGPKQFF.

The chain recombines TRBV7-6 with TRBJ2-5; 8 nucleotides line up with TRBD2. Germline CDR1 is SGHVS and CDR2 is FNYEAQ. Trimming at V came to 5 bases and at J to 0 bases, leaving 5 bases not matched to a gene. The CDR3 loop spans 15 amino acids. The CDR3 spells CASSPLAGYQETQYF. The CDR3 nucleotides are TGTGCCAGCAGCCCTTTAGCGGGATACCAAGAGACCCAGTACTTC.

Comment on this clone: Other DNA sequences of this sample code for an identical CDR3. The V call is TRBV6-6, the J call TRBJ2-1; 10 bases agree with TRBD2. Germline CDR1 reads MNHNY; CDR2 reads SVGAGI (reference sequence). Trimming at V came to 5 bases and at J to 2 bases, leaving 6 bases not matched to a gene. CDR3 length: 16 residues. The CDR3 loop is CASSTRTSGTYNEQFF. The CDR3 nucleotides are TGTGCCAGCAGTACTAGGACTAGCGGAACCTACAATGAGCAGTTCTTC.

This chain joins TRBV19 and TRBJ2-7, with D maybe TRBD1 (6 bases). Germline V gene lookup returns CDR1 LNHDA and CDR2 SQIVND (reference sequence). There are 13 residues in the CDR3. V was trimmed by 0 bases and J by 3 bases, leaving 6 bases between them. Written as DNA, the CDR3 is TGTGCCAGTAGTATAGAACAGGGCTACGAGCAGTACTTC. Protein sequence: CASSIEQGYEQYF.

The genes are TRBV5-4 and TRBJ1-2; a weak D match, TRBD1 (6 bases). CDR3 length: 16 amino acids. The V and J ends lost 0 bases and 2 bases respectively, with 14 bases between them. The germline CDR1 and CDR2 sequences are SGHNT and YYREEE (reference sequence). The CDR3 coding sequence is TGTGCCAGCAGCTTGGGAAGTTGGGGGCCCAACTATGGCTACACCTTC. Protein sequence: CASSLGSWGPNYGYTF.

This chain links TRBV6-4 with TRBJ2-1; 7 bases are shared with TRBD1. Germline V gene lookup returns CDR1 MRHNA and CDR2 SNTAGT. This CDR3 has 13 amino acids. Trimming took 6 bases from V and 5 from J; bases not matched to a gene: 4. CDR3 region: CASSVGTDNEQFF. The CDR3 nucleotides are TGTGCCAGCAGCGTCGGGACAGACAATGAGCAGTTCTTC.

This chain uses TRBV5-1 with TRBJ2-3; 10 bases align to TRBD2. J was trimmed by 2 bases and V by 5 bases; bases with no gene match: 14. The CDR3 runs to 18 residues. CDR1 is SGHRS, CDR2 YFSETQ, per germline. The CDR3: CASRQRLAGELLTDTQYF. CDR3 nucleotide sequence: TGCGCCAGCAGACAGCGGCTAGCGGGAGAGCTTCTCACAGATACGCAGTATTTT.

The J gene is TRBJ1-2, the V gene TRBV2; D gene unclear. Trimming took 2 bases from V and 9 from J, leaving 16 bases between them. The CDR3 runs 14 residues. Germline CDR1 reads SNHLY; CDR2 reads FYNNEI. CDR3 sequence (DNA): TGTGCCAGCAGTGAAATCCGGGTTAGTGTGAGCTACACCTTC. It encodes CASSEIRVSVSYTF. Looking up the rest from reference TRBV2 and TRBJ1-2 gives the full variable domain: EPEVTQTPSHQVTQMGQEVILRCVPISNHLYFYWYRQILGQKVEFLVSFYNNEISEKSEIFDDQFSVERPDGSNFTLKIRSTKLEDSAMYFCASSEIRVSVSYTFGSGTRLTVV.

V is TRBV28 and J is TRBJ1-4; D possibly corresponds to TRBD1 (6 bases). V lost 5 bases and J 6 bases, leaving 13 bases between the germline ends. This CDR3 has 14 amino acids. Germline V gene sequence: CDR1 MDHEN, CDR2 SYDVKM. The CDR3 region is CASSLGGADEKLFF. The CDR3 bases are TGTGCCAGCAGTCTCGGGGGGGCGGATGAAAAACTGTTTTTT.

The genes are TRBV30 and TRBJ1-5; 9 bases align to TRBD1. Germline CDR1 and CDR2: GTSNPN and SVGIG (reference sequence). The CDR3 is made up of 17 amino acids. Unmatched junction bases numbered 7, after V lost 0 bases and J lost 1 base. The CDR3 nucleotides are TGTGCCTGGAGTGTTAGACAGGGGGAGAGGAGCAATCAGCCCCAGCATTTT. Amino acid sequence: CAWSVRQGERSNQPQHF.

J is TRBJ1-2 and V is TRBV28; 7 bases match TRBD1. V was pared by 6 bases and J by 0 bases, with 7 bases of the junction left unmatched. The CDR3 is 15 amino acids. The germline gives CDR1 MDHEN, CDR2 SYDVKM. The CDR3 DNA reads TGTGCCAGCAGCCTAGAGGGGACAGCTAACTATGGCTACACCTTC. This encodes CASSLEGTANYGYTF.

The chain links TRBV27 to TRBJ2-1; TRBD2 is a possible D gene (6 bases). The CDR3 is 13 residues long. The V end was cut by 6 bases, the J end by 2 bases, with 8 bases between. The germline CDR1 and CDR2 sequences are MNHEY and SMNVEV (reference sequence). The CDR3 DNA follows: TGTGCCAGCAGCGGGGGTGCCTACAATGAGCAGTTCTTC. Protein: CASSGGAYNEQFF.

This clone was seen only once. The chain links TRBV5-1 to TRBJ2-1; 10 bases are shared with TRBD1. CDR1 and CDR2 from the germline V gene are SGHRS and YFSETQ. Trimming at V came to 4 bases and at J to 8 bases, leaving 9 bases not matched to a gene. The CDR3 loop spans 15 amino acids. Here the CDR3 DNA reads TGCGCCAGCAGCCCCCGGACAGGGGGTATCGATGAGCAGTTCTTC. Translating gives CASSPRTGGIDEQFF.

The V gene is TRBV5-1, the J gene TRBJ2-1; maybe TRBD2 (6 bases). The CDR3 length is 15 residues. The ends were cut back, 3 bases at V and 0 bases at J, with 10 bases in the middle. From germline, CDR1 is SGHRS and CDR2 YFSETQ. CDR3 sequence: CASSYSGSSYNEQFF. In DNA form, the CDR3 reads TGCGCCAGCAGCTATAGCGGAAGCTCCTACAATGAGCAGTTCTTC.

Worth noting for this clone: An end of the junction differs from the germline gene, which may be a read error. This chain connects TRBV20-1 to TRBJ2-4; perhaps TRBD2 as D (5 bases). The CDR3 runs to 11 residues. The V gene's germline CDR1 is DFQATT and CDR2 SNEGSKA (reference sequence). CDR3 residues: CLGEAGDIQYF. The DNA of the CDR3 is TGTTTGGGAGAGGCAGGAGACATTCAGTACTTC.

The J gene is TRBJ2-7, the V gene TRBV6-5; 11 nucleotides agree with TRBD2. V lost 2 bases, J lost 4 bases, and 4 bases stayed unmatched. The CDR3 consists of 15 residues. Germline CDR1 is MNHEY and CDR2 is SVGAGI. CDR3 region: CASSYVAGGSYEQYF. The CDR3 bases are TGTGCCAGCAGTTACGTAGCGGGGGGGTCGTACGAGCAGTACTTC.

V gene TRBV29-1 combines with J gene TRBJ2-6; the match to TRBD1 covers 7 bases. The CDR3 is 15 residues long. Germline loops: CDR1 SQVTM, CDR2 ANQGSEA. Germline trimming cut 1 base from V and 3 bases from J; bases unmatched to any gene: 3. CDR3 loop: CSVEGQGDGANVLTF. The CDR3 bases are TGCAGCGTTGAAGGACAGGGAGATGGGGCCAACGTCCTGACTTTC.

This clone occurred a few times. The V and J genes are TRBV19 and TRBJ1-5; D perhaps matches TRBD1 (5 bases). Trimming left V 9 bases short and J 4 bases short, with 13 bases between. CDR3 size: 13 residues. CDR1 and CDR2 from the germline V gene are LNHDA and SQIVND (reference sequence). The CDR3 protein is CASQGGDNQPQHF. As DNA, the CDR3 is TGTGCCAGCCAGGGCGGGGATAATCAGCCCCAGCATTTT.

J is TRBJ2-5 and V is TRBV5-4; 9 nucleotides align to TRBD2. The CDR3 spans 15 residues. Trimming cost V 4 bases and J 5 bases; bases outside gene matches: 9. Per the germline V gene, CDR1 is SGHNT and CDR2 is YYREEE (reference sequence). The CDR3 protein is CASSAQAGGRETQYF. The CDR3 DNA sequence: TGTGCCAGCAGCGCGCAGGCGGGGGGGCGTGAGACCCAGTACTTC.

The V and J genes are TRBV5-1 and TRBJ2-1, with 7 nucleotides matching TRBD2. Germline values: CDR1 SGHRS, CDR2 YFSETQ. The CDR3 has 15 amino acids. V dropped 4 bases and J dropped 10; count of bases not matched to a gene: 14. The CDR3 reads CASSPAGVAVGEQFF. The CDR3 coding sequence is TGCGCCAGCAGCCCCGCGGGAGTAGCCGTAGGGGAGCAGTTCTTC.

This chain joins TRBV4-2 and TRBJ2-2, with D maybe TRBD1 (5 bases). Per germline, CDR1 LGHNA and CDR2 YNFKEQ. The CDR3 is made up of 15 amino acids. Trimming shortened V by 3 bases and J by 0 bases, and 8 bases separated the two germline ends. CDR3 sequence (DNA): TGTGCCAGCAGCCACGGCAGGGCGAACACCGGGGAGCTGTTTTTT. As protein: CASSHGRANTGELFF.

The chain has TRBV30 and TRBJ1-4, with 9 nucleotides matching TRBD1. Germline trimming cut 3 bases from V and 8 bases from J; bases unmatched to any gene: 7. In germline, CDR1 is GTSNPN, CDR2 SVGIG (reference sequence). CDR3 length equals 14 residues. Written as DNA, the CDR3 is TGTGCCTGGAGCCCCGACAGGGGGGAGGAAAAACTGTTTTTT. Translated, it gives CAWSPDRGEEKLFF.

The chain links TRBV7-6 to TRBJ2-1; tentative D call: TRBD2 (7 bases). V dropped 1 base and J dropped 2 bases, with 15 bases sitting between them. CDR1 SGHVS and CDR2 FNYEAQ come from the germline V gene. The CDR3 is made up of 17 amino acids. The CDR3 DNA follows: TGTGCCAGCAGCTTAGGGGGGGCGGGAGACGCCTACAATGAGCAGTTCTTC. Translated, it gives CASSLGGAGDAYNEQFF.

This chain uses TRBV5-1 with TRBJ2-5, with D perhaps matching TRBD2 (5 bases). The CDR3 sequence is 15 residues long. Germline CDR1 is SGHRS and CDR2 is YFSETQ. Trimming took off 4 bases at V and 1 base at J, with 14 bases between the two ends. CDR3 in DNA: TGCGCCAGCAGCCCACTAGAGGGCCCCCAAGAGACCCAGTACTTC. Protein: CASSPLEGPQETQYF.

This chain uses TRBV7-8 with TRBJ2-1; 9 nucleotides align to TRBD2. Germline-derived CDR1 and CDR2 are SGHVS and FQNEAQ. This CDR3 region has 13 residues. V gave up 5 bases and J gave up 8 bases; unmatched junction bases: 4. The CDR3, as DNA: TGTGCCAGCAGCCTGGGACTAGCAGATGAGCAGTTCTTC. Its protein is CASSLGLADEQFF.

V usage is TRBV5-1 and J usage is TRBJ1-1; 9 nucleotides agree with TRBD1. V gave up 1 base and J gave up 3 bases; unmatched junction bases: 1. This CDR3 spans 14 amino acids. The germline gives CDR1 SGHRS, CDR2 YFSETQ. The CDR3 nucleotides are TGCGCCAGCAGCTTGAGGGACAGGGACACTGAAGCTTTCTTT. Amino acids: CASSLRDRDTEAFF.